What follows are 20 T cell receptor beta chains derived from one specimen sequenced in a study of Ad26.COV2.S vaccination and SARS-CoV-2 variants. Repertoires were generated with immunoSEQ multiplex PCR, while TCRdb's copy carries only in-frame clones and drops some. The sample consists of fewer than 400,000 clones, about 86% of them appearing once. Indicated treatment: some 20 received Ad26.COV2.S at low or high dose, single or two shots; about 5 received placebo; per-sample allocation not given. The study sampled participants on day 63 after the first vaccine or placebo injection. Sequencing was performed on peripheral blood, taken in a trial of Ad26.COV2.S vaccine versus placebo. The receptors derive from a person aged 18-60 years who received the Ad26.COV2.S COVID-19 vaccine or a placebo.

This rearrangement joins TRBV7-9 to TRBJ1-2; 8 positions match TRBD1. The CDR3 runs 14 residues. The germline CDR1 and CDR2 sequences are SEHNR and FQNEAQ (reference sequence). Germline trimming cut 5 bases from V and 7 bases from J; bases unmatched to any gene: 9. Here the CDR3 reads CASSRDRSGTGYTF. CDR3 DNA: TGTGCCAGCAGCAGGGACAGGAGCGGGACTGGCTACACCTTC.

Comment on this clone: Other nucleotide sequences in the sample specify the same CDR3. The chain recombines TRBV11-2 with TRBJ1-2; no reliable D call. The CDR3 runs 12 residues. The germline gives CDR1 SGHAT, CDR2 FQNNGV. Deletions cut 1 base from V and 5 bases from J, with 5 bases between. This CDR3 is CASSLGGYGYTF. The DNA for the CDR3 is TGTGCCAGCAGCTTAGGGGGTTATGGCTACACCTTC.

The J gene is TRBJ2-3, the V gene TRBV7-2, with 8 positions matching TRBD2. V was pared by 1 base and J by 4 bases, with 10 bases of the junction left unmatched. From germline, CDR1 is SGHTA and CDR2 FQGNSA. The CDR3 is 17 residues long. The CDR3 DNA follows: TGTGCCAGCAGCTTAGTACGGGGGGGTGGACAAGCAGATACGCAGTATTTT. This codes for CASSLVRGGGQADTQYF.

The chain employs TRBV27 and TRBJ2-7; tentatively, D is TRBD2 (6 bases). V was pared by 3 bases and J by 6 bases, with 12 bases between. The CDR3 is made up of 13 amino acids. The germline V gene encodes CDR1 MNHEY and CDR2 SMNVEV (reference sequence). The CDR3 sequence: CASSFNGGFEQYF. The CDR3 coding sequence is TGTGCCAGCAGTTTTAACGGGGGTTTCGAGCAGTACTTC.

The chain carries TRBV27 and TRBJ2-2, with D maybe TRBD1 (5 bases). This CDR3 is built from 16 residues. V lost 1 base and J lost 4, with 13 bases in between. The germline V gene has CDR1 MNHEY and CDR2 SMNVEV (reference sequence). CDR3 in amino acids: CASSLLRDSTTGELFF. For the CDR3, the DNA is TGTGCCAGCAGTTTATTAAGAGACAGCACCACCGGGGAGCTGTTTTTT.

This sequence joins TRBV10-3 and TRBJ1-1, with D tentatively TRBD1 (5 bases). V was trimmed by 9 bases and J by 1 base, leaving 21 bases between them. The CDR3 is 16 residues long. Germline V gene data show CDR1 as ENHRY and CDR2 as SYGVKD. The CDR3 protein is CAIQSTQGQSNTEAFF. CDR3 DNA sequence: TGTGCCATTCAGAGTACCCAGGGTCAATCGAACACTGAAGCTTTCTTT.

The chain is built from TRBV5-1 and TRBJ2-1, with TRBD1 identical over 8 bases. Germline V gene lookup returns CDR1 SGHRS and CDR2 YFSETQ. V trimming: 0 bases; J trimming: 9 bases; junction bases outside the gene matches: 8. The CDR3 is 15 residues long. The chain's CDR3 is CASSLGTGRQGEQFF. CDR3 bases: TGCGCCAGCAGCTTGGGGACAGGGCGCCAGGGTGAGCAGTTCTTC.

The chain recombines TRBV10-3 with TRBJ2-5; D might be TRBD1 (6 bases). The germline V gene has CDR1 ENHRY and CDR2 SYGVKD. The CDR3 is made up of 14 amino acids. With 10 bases removed from V and 3 bases from J, the gap between germline ends came to 18 bases. CDR3: CATADRLAEETQYF. The CDR3 DNA is TGTGCCACTGCTGACAGGTTAGCTGAAGAGACCCAGTACTTC.

The chain couples TRBV6-2 or TRBV6-3 to TRBJ1-1; no definite D call. The germline CDR1 and CDR2 sequences are MNHEY and SVGEGT. V lost 5 bases, J lost 10 bases, and 20 bases lay in between. CDR3 size: 14 residues. Here the CDR3 DNA reads TGTGCCAGCAGTGGGGTTCTTCGAAGTGTGGTAGCTTTCTTT. Residues: CASSGVLRSVVAFF.

V gene TRBV10-3 combines with J gene TRBJ1-1, with D perhaps matching TRBD1 (6 bases). V lost 6 bases, J lost 0 bases, and 14 bases lay in between. The CDR3 length is 15 residues. CDR1 is ENHRY, CDR2 SYGVKD, per germline. CDR3 residues: CAIRTSGQLNTEAFF. In DNA, the CDR3 is TGTGCCATCAGGACCTCCGGACAGCTGAACACTGAAGCTTTCTTT.

V is TRBV10-3 and J is TRBJ2-2; possible D gene TRBD1, 6 bases. The CDR3 consists of 11 residues. V was trimmed by 10 bases and J by 5 bases, leaving 8 bases between them. The germline V gene encodes CDR1 ENHRY and CDR2 SYGVKD. CDR3 residues: CATQGTGELFF. Written as DNA, the CDR3 is TGTGCCACCCAGGGGACCGGGGAGCTGTTTTTT.

The V and J genes are TRBV19 and TRBJ1-5, with D tentatively TRBD1 (6 bases). CDR1 LNHDA and CDR2 SQIVND come from the germline V gene (reference sequence). Trimming pared 5 bases from V and 0 bases from J, leaving 14 bases between. There are 16 residues in the CDR3. The CDR3 DNA reads TGTGCCAGTAGTCCTCGGGACATTTTTAGCAATCAGCCCCAGCATTTT. Encoded protein: CASSPRDIFSNQPQHF.

This chain uses TRBV7-2 with TRBJ2-2; TRBD2 agrees at 11 bases. This CDR3 region has 17 residues. CDR1 and CDR2 (germline): SGHTA, FQGNSA. V was pared by 1 base and J by 2 bases, with 3 bases of the junction left unmatched. The CDR3 DNA reads TGTGCCAGCAGCTTAGGACTAGCGGGGACCAACACCGGGGAGCTGTTTTTT. Amino acid sequence: CASSLGLAGTNTGELFF. Combining the CDR3 with reference TRBV7-2 and TRBJ2-2 gives the whole variable domain GAGVSQSPSNKVTEKGKDVELRCDPISGHTALYWYRQSLGQGLEFLIYFQGNSAPDKSGLPSDRFSAERTGGSVSTLTIQRTQQEDSAVYLCASSLGLAGTNTGELFFGEGSRLTVL.

V and J are TRBV29-1 and TRBJ2-1, with 7 positions matching TRBD1. Trimming took 7 bases from V and 5 from J; bases not matched to a gene: 8. This CDR3 spans 13 amino acids. Germline CDR1 reads SQVTM; CDR2 reads ANQGSEA. The CDR3 bases are TGCAGCGCCTTCAGGGGGACGAACAATGAGCAGTTCTTC. Its protein product is CSAFRGTNNEQFF.

The rearrangement joins TRBV6-1 to TRBJ1-3; D is ambiguous. Germline V gene data show CDR1 as MNHNS and CDR2 as SASEGT. The CDR3 runs 12 residues. Trimming left V 3 bases short and J 0 bases short, with 0 bases between. The CDR3 is CASSDSGNTIYF. DNA for the CDR3: TGTGCCAGCAGTGACTCTGGAAACACCATATATTTT.

J is TRBJ2-6 and V is TRBV10-3; a possible D gene is TRBD1 (6 bases). The length of the CDR3 is 16 residues. V was shortened by 3 bases and J by 2 bases, with 11 bases between the two germline ends. The germline gives CDR1 ENHRY, CDR2 SYGVKD. The CDR3 sequence is CAISDTGKAGANVLTF. DNA for the CDR3: TGTGCCATCAGTGACACAGGGAAGGCTGGGGCCAACGTCCTGACTTTC.

The chain combines TRBV10-3 with TRBJ1-2; the D is unclear. The CDR3 is 12 amino acids. V was cut by 6 bases and J by 5 bases, with 10 bases left in between. The germline V gene has CDR1 ENHRY and CDR2 SYGVKD. The CDR3 sequence is CAISDPPYGYTF. The DNA of the CDR3 is TGTGCCATCAGCGACCCCCCGTATGGCTACACCTTC.

The V gene is TRBV30, the J gene TRBJ2-1; 8 bases fit TRBD1. The ends lost 0 bases at V and 8 bases at J; junction bases unmatched: 9. Per the germline V gene, CDR1 is GTSNPN and CDR2 is SVGIG (reference sequence). This CDR3 contains 15 residues. CDR3 sequence reads: CAWSVGAGGQDEQFF. The CDR3, as DNA: TGTGCCTGGAGTGTAGGGGCAGGGGGCCAAGATGAGCAGTTCTTC.

This clone was observed a handful of times. The rearrangement joins TRBV21-1 to TRBJ2-5; the table assigns TRBD2, which was not confirmed against the DNA. TRBV21-1 is reported as a pseudogene. There are 12 residues in the CDR3. CDR3 sequence: CASSAHRETQYF. CDR3 coding DNA: TGTGCCAGCAGCGCTCACCGGGAGACCCAGTACTTC.

This sequence joins TRBV5-1 and TRBJ2-2; D may match TRBD1 or TRBD2 (5 bases each). This CDR3 is built from 16 residues. V gave up 2 bases and J gave up 6 bases, with 17 bases separating them. CDR1 and CDR2 (germline): SGHRS, YFSETQ. The CDR3 reads CASSFGSGPSAGELFF. CDR3 in DNA: TGCGCCAGCAGCTTCGGGTCGGGGCCATCCGCCGGGGAGCTGTTTTTT.